The sequence of this T cell receptor (beta chain) was determined in a study of T cells in Graves' hyperthyroidism and ophthalmopathy. Study findings and constraints: A model using 13 V-J features told ophthalmopathy apart from stable hyperthyroidism. Most expanded thyroid clonotypes above 0.001 also appeared in blood.

TCR beta CDR3 sequences were amplified from RNA transcripts. In the first-round RT-PCR of the TCR CDR3, the HTBI primer set was used. One entry per CDR3 protein results from TCRdb running MiXCR on the multiplex PCR reads. The sample contains some 300,000 distinct CDR3 sequences, roughly 15% of which appear only once. The CDR3 totals 15 residues. J was trimmed by 5 bases and V by 0 bases; bases with no gene match: 4. Germline V gene data show CDR1 as SGDLS and CDR2 as YYNGEE. Exclusions: uncontrolled infection, other autoimmune disease, pregnancy, lactation. PBMCs were sourced from more than 7.5 ml fresh peripheral blood. This clonotype was seen only a few times. What it recognizes is unknown.

The sample was blood. This clonotype was sampled from a woman in her forties with Graves' hyperthyroidism. V usage is TRBV9 and J usage is TRBJ2-5; 10 nucleotides match TRBD2. The CDR3 nucleotides are TGTGCCAGCAGCGTAGGGCTAGCGGGAGTGGAGACCCAGTACTTC. As protein: CASSVGLAGVETQYF.